These 32 T cell receptor beta chains originate from one sample sequenced in a study of T-cell memory formation after mild COVID-19. Using its own MiXCR run on the 5' RACE reads, TCRdb lists one record per CDR3 protein. The sample includes fewer than 400,000 distinct CDR3 sequences, 13% of them seen just once. The sample comprised PBMCs or a T cell subset sorted from them (not recorded which). The receptor source for this set is a man aged 18 to 29 who had mild COVID-19 (a few samples of this study predate the infection). Cell type and time point are not known.

The rearrangement joins TRBV19 to TRBJ1-4, with D unclear. The V end lost 3 bases, the J end lost 8 bases, and 7 bases lay between the germline ends. The CDR3 sequence is 12 residues long. Germline V gene sequence: CDR1 LNHDA, CDR2 SQIVND (reference sequence). The CDR3 reads CASSIVGEKLFF. The CDR3 nucleotides are TGTGCCAGTAGTATCGTGGGAGAAAAACTGTTTTTT. The complete variable domain, with remaining parts taken from reference TRBV19 and TRBJ1-4, reads DGGITQSPKYLFRKEGQNVTLSCEQNLNHDAMYWYRQDPGQGLRLIYYSQIVNDFQKGDIAEGYSVSREKKESFPLTVTSAQKNPTAFYLCASSIVGEKLFFGSGTQLSVL.

This clonotype was counted between two and nine times. The V and J genes are TRBV7-6 and TRBJ1-1; TRBD1 matches at 9 bases. This CDR3 spans 14 amino acids. V shed 5 bases, J shed 7 bases, and the junction held 8 bases outside the gene matches. Per the germline V gene, CDR1 is SGHVS and CDR2 is FNYEAQ. Written as DNA, the CDR3 is TGTGCCAGCAGCCCTGGGACAGGGCGAAATGAAGCTTTCTTT. Protein product: CASSPGTGRNEAFF.

V gene TRBV5-4 combines with J gene TRBJ2-5, with a possible D match to TRBD2 (6 bases). V lost 4 bases and J lost 5, with 27 bases in between. Germline CDR1 SGHNT, CDR2 YYREEE (reference sequence). The CDR3 runs to 18 residues. For the CDR3, the DNA is TGTGCCAGCAGCCCCTCGGGGCGGGGTGAACTCCAGATGGAGACCCAGTACTTC. Translated: CASSPSGRGELQMETQYF. The full variable domain, with the rest looked up from reference TRBV5-4 and TRBJ2-5, is ETGVTQSPTHLIKTRGQQVTLRCSSQSGHNTVSWYQQALGQGPQFIFQYYREEENGRGNFPPRFSGLQFPNYSSELNVNALELDDSALYLCASSPSGRGELQMETQYFGPGTRLLVL.

The chain links TRBV9 to TRBJ2-5; D not resolved. Trimming shortened V by 0 bases and J by 4 bases, and 7 bases separated the two germline ends. The germline V gene encodes CDR1 SGDLS and CDR2 YYNGEE. The CDR3 is 13 amino acids. The CDR3 loop reads CASSVAVGETQYF. The CDR3 DNA reads TGTGCCAGCAGCGTAGCTGTGGGAGAGACCCAGTACTTC.

This clonotype was seen more than once but under ten times. The rearrangement links TRBV7-2 to TRBJ1-1, with TRBD1 matching 7 bases. V shed 5 bases, J shed 1 base, and the junction held 7 bases outside the gene matches. This CDR3 has 15 residues. Germline assignment: CDR1 SGHTA and CDR2 FQGNSA. The CDR3 protein is CASSRDDRANTEAFF. For the CDR3, the DNA is TGTGCCAGCAGCCGCGACGACAGGGCGAACACTGAAGCTTTCTTT. Variable domain in full (rest from reference TRBV7-2 and TRBJ1-1): GAGVSQSPSNKVTEKGKDVELRCDPISGHTALYWYRQSLGQGLEFLIYFQGNSAPDKSGLPSDRFSAERTGGSVSTLTIQRTQQEDSAVYLCASSRDDRANTEAFFGQGTRLTVV.

This clonotype has a handful of counts. The chain recombines TRBV5-1 with TRBJ2-2; D may match TRBD1 or TRBD2 (6 bases each). Trimming cost V 2 bases and J 2 bases, with 13 bases left between them. The CDR3 is made up of 16 amino acids. Per germline, CDR1 SGHRS and CDR2 YFSETQ. CDR3 DNA sequence: TGCGCCAGCAGCTTTCGGGGGACACTCAACACCGGGGAGCTGTTTTTT. Its translation is CASSFRGTLNTGELFF.

This clonotype appeared a single time. V gene TRBV4-1 combines with J gene TRBJ2-1; no clear D gene. This CDR3 is 13 amino acids long. Germline V gene lookup returns CDR1 MGHRA and CDR2 YSYEKL. V was clipped by 6 bases and J by 9 bases, with 15 bases between them. CDR3 nucleotide sequence: TGCGCCAGCAGTCTAGACCCGCCTCGTGAGCAGTTCTTC. This gives the protein CASSLDPPREQFF.

V is TRBV12-3 or TRBV12-4 and J is TRBJ2-1; 7 bases match TRBD1. CDR3 size: 15 residues. The junction had 12 bases not matched to a gene; V was cut back by 6 bases and J by 7 bases. The CDR3 nucleotides are TGTGCCAGCAGGAAGACAGGGAATGTCGGAAATGAGCAGTTCTTC. This sequence encodes CASRKTGNVGNEQFF.

This clonotype was detected many times. The CDR3 spells CASSFRASDYNEQFF. CDR3 nucleotides: TGTGCCAGCAGCTTTCGGGCTAGCGACTACAATGAGCAGTTCTTC. This chain connects TRBV7-6 to TRBJ2-1; possibly TRBD2 for D (6 bases). CDR3 size: 15 residues. Looked up from germline, CDR1 is SGHVS and CDR2 is FNYEAQ. The ends were cut back, 3 bases at V and 3 bases at J, with 12 bases in the middle.

In its sample, this clonotype was seen a few times. The rearrangement links TRBV5-1 to TRBJ1-1; D is uncertain. The germline V gene has CDR1 SGHRS and CDR2 YFSETQ. Trimming left V 3 bases short and J 1 base short, with 16 bases between. The CDR3 runs 16 residues. The CDR3 reads CASSSTGLRGNTEAFF. DNA for the CDR3: TGCGCCAGCAGCTCGACCGGGCTTCGAGGGAACACTGAAGCTTTCTTT.

This clonotype has just a few counts. V is TRBV20-1 and J is TRBJ2-3; D remains unclear. Trimming stripped 3 bases from V and 1 base from J, with 8 bases between. Germline V CDR1 and CDR2: DFQATT, SNEGSKA (reference sequence). The CDR3 is made up of 13 amino acids. CDR3 sequence reads: CSARSAGTDTQYF. CDR3 sequence (DNA): TGCAGTGCTAGGTCGGCGGGCACAGATACGCAGTATTTT.

This clonotype turned up a few times. Here the CDR3 reads CASSQDQVDRAQWYEQYV. In DNA, the CDR3 is TGCGCCAGCAGCCAAGATCAGGTTGACCGAGCCCAATGGTATGAGCAGTACGTC. V usage is TRBV4-3 and J usage is TRBJ2-7; D is unclear. The V end was cut by 0 bases, the J end by 7 bases, with 25 bases between. CDR3 length: 18 residues. Germline CDR1 reads LGHNA; CDR2 reads YSLEER.

This clonotype was picked up a small number of times. V usage is TRBV12-3 or TRBV12-4 and J usage is TRBJ2-7; weak D call: TRBD2 (5 bases). The V end lost 4 bases, the J end lost 2 bases, and 9 bases lay between the germline ends. The CDR3 covers 13 residues. The CDR3 protein is CASSSAGTYEQYF. The CDR3 nucleotides are TGTGCCAGCAGTTCCGCCGGGACCTACGAGCAGTACTTC.

The chain has TRBV3-1 and TRBJ1-1; a possible D gene is TRBD1 (5 bases). Germline V CDR1 and CDR2: LGHDT, YNNKEL (reference sequence). Trimming stripped 4 bases from V and 11 bases from J, with 14 bases between. The CDR3 consists of 12 residues. For the CDR3, the DNA is TGTGCCAGCAGCCGTACCCCGGGGGGGGCTTTCTTT. Translating gives CASSRTPGGAFF. The full variable domain, its missing parts supplied by reference TRBV3-1 and TRBJ1-1, is DTAVSQTPKYLVTQMGNDKSIKCEQNLGHDTMYWYKQDSKKFLKIMFSYNNKELIINETVPNRFSPKSPDKAHLNLHINSLELGDSAVYFCASSRTPGGAFFGQGTRLTVV.

This clonotype showed up just a few times. The chain links TRBV12-3 or TRBV12-4 to TRBJ1-5, with D tentatively TRBD1 (6 bases). V dropped 6 bases and J dropped 6 bases, with 18 bases sitting between them. The CDR3 consists of 15 residues. In DNA, the CDR3 is TGTGCCAGCAGCCCAGGGGTTCAAGGGCGTCAGCCCCAGCATTTT. Its protein is CASSPGVQGRQPQHF.

The chain uses TRBV9 and TRBJ1-2; a weak D match, TRBD1 (5 bases). The V end was cut by 4 bases, the J end by 4 bases, with 17 bases between. The CDR3 has 15 amino acids. CDR1 is SGDLS and CDR2 is YYNGEE in the germline V gene. CDR3 amino acids: CASSTSTGTTYGYTF. In DNA form, the CDR3 reads TGTGCCAGCAGCACATCCACCGGGACTACCTATGGCTACACCTTC. The variable domain in full, with the rest retrieved from reference TRBV9 and TRBJ1-2, is DSGVTQTPKHLITATGQRVTLRCSPRSGDLSVYWYQQSLDQGLQFLIQYYNGEERAKGNILERFSAQQFPDLHSELNLSSLELGDSALYFCASSTSTGTTYGYTFGSGTRLTVV.

This rearrangement joins TRBV7-9 to TRBJ2-3; tentative D call: TRBD1 (7 bases). Germline V gene sequence: CDR1 SEHNR, CDR2 FQNEAQ (reference sequence). There are 13 residues in the CDR3. V was pared by 7 bases and J by 5 bases, with 13 bases between. The CDR3 spells CASMEGAGDTQYF. As DNA, the CDR3 is TGTGCCAGCATGGAGGGGGCCGGAGATACGCAGTATTTT.

J is TRBJ2-1 and V is TRBV12-3 or TRBV12-4; TRBD1 agrees at 8 bases. The CDR3 runs to 15 residues. V shed 3 bases, J shed 5 bases, and the junction held 6 bases outside the gene matches. The CDR3 region has the DNA TGTGCCAGCAGTTTTGACAGGGGATTAAACAATGAGCAGTTCTTC. Amino acids: CASSFDRGLNNEQFF.

The chain couples TRBV5-6 to TRBJ2-6; D may be TRBD1 (5 bases). In germline, CDR1 is SGHDT, CDR2 YYEEEE. The CDR3 consists of 17 residues. V was shortened by 4 bases and J by 2 bases, with 16 bases between the two germline ends. The CDR3 sequence: CASSLTQGPPGANVLTF. As DNA, the CDR3 is TGTGCCAGCAGCCTAACCCAGGGTCCCCCTGGGGCCAACGTCCTGACTTTC.

This clonotype appeared a few times. The chain has TRBV7-9 and TRBJ2-7; D uncertain. Germline lookup yields CDR1 SEHNR and CDR2 FQNEAQ (reference sequence). The CDR3 contains 12 residues. V was cut by 5 bases and J by 5 bases, with 10 bases left in between. The CDR3 is CASSLDFDEQYF. The DNA for the CDR3 is TGTGCCAGCAGCCTAGACTTCGACGAGCAGTACTTC.

This clonotype has a count of ten or more. V is TRBV7-2 and J is TRBJ2-3; no clear D. The CDR3 has 16 residues. V shed 1 base and J shed 1 base, with 12 bases lying between them. Germline V gene lookup returns CDR1 SGHTA and CDR2 FQGNSA. DNA of the CDR3: TGTGCCAGCAGCTTAGTCTCAAACCTAGGCACAGATACGCAGTATTTT. Amino acids: CASSLVSNLGTDTQYF.

The J gene is TRBJ1-1, the V gene TRBV9; no firm D call. The V end lost 1 base, the J end lost 5 bases, and 12 bases lay between the germline ends. The germline CDR1 and CDR2 sequences are SGDLS and YYNGEE. This CDR3 spans 14 amino acids. As DNA, the CDR3 is TGTGCCAGCAGCGTACTACCGGTGGTTACTGAAGCTTTCTTT. Protein sequence: CASSVLPVVTEAFF.

The chain employs TRBV4-3 and TRBJ2-6; D gene uncertain. The ends were cut back, 0 bases at V and 0 bases at J, with 12 bases in the middle. In germline, CDR1 is LGHNA, CDR2 YSLEER. There are 18 residues in the CDR3. CDR3 bases: TGCGCCAGCAGCCAAGATTCAGGATATAACTCTGGGGCCAACGTCCTGACTTTC. Translation gives CASSQDSGYNSGANVLTF.

This clonotype was picked up many times. The chain has TRBV7-2 and TRBJ2-6; TRBD1 matches at 7 bases. Trimming took 6 bases from V and 2 from J; bases not matched to a gene: 4. CDR3 length equals 15 residues. From germline, CDR1 is SGHTA and CDR2 FQGNSA. CDR3 sequence reads: CASSRQGAGANVLTF. DNA of the CDR3: TGTGCCAGCAGTAGACAGGGTGCTGGGGCCAACGTCCTGACTTTC.

The rearrangement links TRBV7-2 to TRBJ2-3; D is tentatively TRBD1 or TRBD2 (6 bases each). Trimming pared 2 bases from V and 5 bases from J, leaving 20 bases between. Germline V lookup: CDR1 SGHTA, CDR2 FQGNSA. CDR3 length equals 17 residues. The CDR3 sequence is CASSLIGGPLNEDTQYF. The CDR3 bases are TGTGCCAGCAGCTTAATCGGGGGCCCCCTTAATGAAGATACGCAGTATTTT.

The gene calls are TRBV4-1 and TRBJ2-7, with D maybe TRBD2 (6 bases). Trimming shortened V by 0 bases and J by 2 bases, and 23 bases separated the two germline ends. Germline loops: CDR1 MGHRA, CDR2 YSYEKL. The CDR3 runs 19 residues. The CDR3 bases are TGCGCCAGCAGCCAAGAGGCAATGATTGGGAGCCCGGGGGCCTACGAGCAGTACTTC. This encodes CASSQEAMIGSPGAYEQYF.

This clonotype appeared a few times. The V gene is TRBV27, the J gene TRBJ1-1; D is unresolved. Trimming shortened V by 1 base and J by 4 bases, and 7 bases separated the two germline ends. The CDR3 sequence is 13 residues long. Germline CDR1 is MNHEY and CDR2 is SMNVEV (reference sequence). The CDR3 sequence: CASSLLTGTEAFF. CDR3 bases: TGTGCCAGCAGTTTATTGACCGGCACTGAAGCTTTCTTT.

This clonotype was found a few times. The V call is TRBV7-6, the J call TRBJ2-3, with 7 bases lining up with TRBD2. Germline V gene data show CDR1 as SGHVS and CDR2 as FNYEAQ. CDR3 length: 14 amino acids. V was pared by 5 bases and J by 5 bases, with 7 bases of the junction left unmatched. CDR3 loop: CASSRNSGGDTQYF. DNA of the CDR3: TGTGCCAGCAGCCGCAATTCGGGGGGAGATACGCAGTATTTT. The complete variable domain, with remaining parts taken from reference TRBV7-6 and TRBJ2-3, reads GAGVSQSPRYKVTKRGQDVALRCDPISGHVSLYWYRQALGQGPEFLTYFNYEAQQDKSGLPNDRFSAERPEGSISTLTIQRTEQRDSAMYRCASSRNSGGDTQYFGPGTRLTVL.

The DNA for the CDR3 is TGCGCCAGCAGCTCGACCCCTGGACAGGGTATGAACGGGCCCCAGCATTTT. Translation: CASSSTPGQGMNGPQHF. V is TRBV5-1 and J is TRBJ1-5, with 8 bases identical to TRBD1. Trimming took 3 bases from V and 9 from J; bases not matched to a gene: 17. There are 17 residues in the CDR3. Germline CDR1 SGHRS, CDR2 YFSETQ.

A few counts support this clonotype. V usage is TRBV5-1 and J usage is TRBJ2-2; D gene ambiguous. Germline CDR1 SGHRS, CDR2 YFSETQ. The CDR3 is 15 residues long. V shed 2 bases and J shed 3 bases, with 11 bases lying between them. This CDR3 is CASSFRPADTGELFF. CDR3 DNA: TGCGCCAGCAGCTTTCGCCCGGCGGACACCGGGGAGCTGTTTTTT.

In this sample, this clonotype turned up a few times. V and J are TRBV6-1 and TRBJ2-3; D is possibly TRBD2 (6 bases). This CDR3 is 14 amino acids long. CDR1 and CDR2 (germline): MNHNS, SASEGT. Deletions cut 3 bases from V and 7 bases from J, with 14 bases between. The CDR3 spells CASSEGGTIYTQYF. CDR3 nucleotides: TGTGCCAGCAGTGAGGGGGGTACTATTTATACGCAGTATTTT.

The rearrangement links TRBV4-3 to TRBJ1-1, with 7 bases fitting TRBD1. The germline V gene encodes CDR1 LGHNA and CDR2 YSLEER. Germline trimming cut 1 base from V and 7 bases from J; bases unmatched to any gene: 3. The CDR3 runs 13 residues. CDR3 amino acids: CASSQGDRVEAFF. DNA for the CDR3: TGCGCCAGCAGCCAAGGCGACAGGGTTGAAGCTTTCTTT.